This TCR beta chain was identified in a study of response to subunit inactivated influenza vaccine. TCRdb passed the RT-PCR reads through MiXCR, listing each CDR3 protein once. The sample has some 570,000 distinct CDR3 sequences, 11% seen once. V trimming: 0 bases; J trimming: 11 bases; junction bases outside the gene matches: 12. Germline CDR1 is SGHTA and CDR2 is FQGNSA. The CDR3 totals 16 residues. In this sample, this clonotype turned up a few times. This same sample was also taken into another study, of T cells expressing NK-cell markers. That source notes: Making the TCR beta cDNA relied on 5'RACE template switching with UMIs. Of eight sequenced donors, seven were HCMV-seropositive and one HCMV-seronegative. Where several donors were concerned, these clonotypes also led the CD3+CD56-NKG2C+ fraction. Whether expanded NKG2C+ T cell clones recognized HCMV stayed uncertain.

The clonotype was recovered from a man aged 45-60 years who received an inactivated influenza vaccine. The chain couples TRBV7-2 to TRBJ2-1, with 8 positions matching TRBD2. Here the sequenced sample was PBMCs from blood, taken on the day of vaccination. The CDR3 DNA follows: TGTGCCAGCAGCTTAGCGGTCCCTAGCGCGGGGGGTAAGCAGTTCTTC. Encoded protein: CASSLAVPSAGGKQFF.